This T cell receptor beta chain was obtained from a study of response to subunit inactivated influenza vaccine. Study-wide points: Each seasonal influenza vaccination, the authors suggested, recruits few new T cells.

This CDR3 is 14 amino acids long. Trimming removed 1 base from V and 6 bases from J, with 12 bases in between. The germline CDR1 and CDR2 sequences are SGHAT and FQNNGV. TCRdb analysed the RT-PCR reads with MiXCR anew, one entry per CDR3 protein. The sample includes hundreds of thousands of distinct CDR3 sequences, under 15% of them seen just once. Regarding this clonotype: Its specificity is unknown.

The sample in question was PBMCs from blood, obtained about 40 days after vaccination. This TCR was recovered from a man between 45 and 60 years old who received an inactivated influenza vaccine. V and J are TRBV11-2 and TRBJ1-2; D gene uncertain. The CDR3 protein is CASSLAGLGNGYTF. DNA for the CDR3: TGTGCCAGCAGCTTAGCAGGACTGGGGAATGGCTACACCTTC.